This TCR beta chain was found in a study of cytomegalovirus exposure and HLA in healthy donors. Broader study findings: Segments of the TCR beta V type were, in most cases, productive about 90% or about 30% of the time in an earlier analysis. Reports showed the classifier diagnosing cytomegalovirus status with high specificity and sensitivity.

Concerning this clone itself: Antigen unknown.

Germline-derived CDR1 and CDR2 are GTSNPN and SVGIG (reference sequence). The CDR3 loop spans 12 amino acids. Trimming cost V 1 base and J 7 bases; bases outside gene matches: 0. PCR involved 60 Vbeta and 13 Jbeta primers. Assay: immunoSEQ multiplex PCR; the TCRdb copy retains only in-frame clones and omits some. The table records approximately 120,000 clones, around three quarters of them present only once. Source material: PBMCs. The chain carries TRBV30 and TRBJ2-2; 7 nucleotides agree with TRBD1. The sequence derives from a woman aged 60-70 years in good health and CMV-seropositive. The CDR3 is CAWSAGGGELFF. In nucleotides, the CDR3 is TGTGCCTGGAGTGCAGGGGGCGGGGAGCTGTTTTTT.